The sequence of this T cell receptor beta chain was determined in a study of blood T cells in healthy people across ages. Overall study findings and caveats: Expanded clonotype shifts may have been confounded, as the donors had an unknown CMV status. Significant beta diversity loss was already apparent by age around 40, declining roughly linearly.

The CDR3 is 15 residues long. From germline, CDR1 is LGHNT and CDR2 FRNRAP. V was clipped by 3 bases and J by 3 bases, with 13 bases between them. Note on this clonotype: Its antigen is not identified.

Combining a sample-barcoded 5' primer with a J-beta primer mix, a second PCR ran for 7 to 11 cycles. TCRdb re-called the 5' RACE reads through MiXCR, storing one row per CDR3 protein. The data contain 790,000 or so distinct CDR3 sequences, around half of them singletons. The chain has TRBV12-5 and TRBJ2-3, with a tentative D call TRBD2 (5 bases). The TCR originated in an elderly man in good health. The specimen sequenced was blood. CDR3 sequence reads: CASGFSADPTDTQYF. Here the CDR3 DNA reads TGTGCTAGTGGTTTCTCAGCGGATCCAACAGATACGCAGTATTTT.